This is a list of T cell receptor beta chains from one sample in a study of CD8 T cells in ankylosing spondylitis. TCRdb itself ran the 5' RACE reads through MiXCR, one entry per CDR3 protein. The repertoire includes roughly 440,000 distinct CDR3 sequences, approximately 17% of them detected once, and just over 1% sits in the top ten. Sequenced: blood, either unsorted or a sorted T cell fraction (not recorded which). These receptors were taken from a male donor with ankylosing spondylitis. The CDR3 runs from the conserved cysteine through the conserved F or W. D genes are given only for firm matches. The size of a clone is reported for some rows only, either as once, few or many, or as a class for expanded clones.

V gene	J gene	D gene	clone size	CDR3 DNA	CDR3 protein
TRBV29-1	TRBJ1-2	NA	few	TGCAGCGTTGACCAGACAGACAGCGCTAACTATGGCTACACCTTC	CSVDQTDSANYGYTF
TRBV3-1	TRBJ2-3	NA	NA	TGTGCCAGCAGCCAGACGGGGACCACAGATACGCAGTATTTT	CASSQTGTTDTQYF
TRBV29-1	TRBJ2-3	TRBD1	NA	TGCAGCGGGAAGACAGGGGTAGATACGCAGTATTTT	CSGKTGVDTQYF
TRBV7-2	TRBJ1-1	NA	NA	TGTGCCAGCAGTTGGGCTTCCACTGAAGCTTTCTTT	CASSWASTEAFF
TRBV6-5	TRBJ2-7	TRBD2	NA	TGTGCCAGCAGTTACGACCCTAGCGGAGAGGGCTACGAGCAGTACTTC	CASSYDPSGEGYEQYF
TRBV10-3	TRBJ2-7	TRBD1	NA	TGTGCCATCAGGGCTACGGGGGACGGACAGGGGGGCAACGAGCAGTACTTC	CAIRATGDGQGGNEQYF
TRBV2	TRBJ1-5	NA	NA	TGTGCCAGCAGTAACAGGAAGGGGAATCAGCCCCAGCATTTT	CASSNRKGNQPQHF
TRBV5-1	TRBJ2-1	NA	NA	TGCGCCAGCAGCGGGGGGGCCGTCACAAATGAGCAGTTCTTC	CASSGGAVTNEQFF
TRBV6-5	TRBJ2-1	TRBD2	NA	TGTGCCAGCAGTACGGGGGGGGGTGAGCAGTTCTTC	CASSTGGGEQFF
TRBV6-2/TRBV6-3	TRBJ2-7	NA	few	TGTGCCAGCAGTTATTCAACCGGGACACCGAAGCAGTACTTC	CASSYSTGTPKQYF
TRBV4-3	TRBJ1-6	NA	NA	TGCGCCAGCAGCCAAGATACAGGCAGGGGAAATTCACCCCTCCACTTT	CASSQDTGRGNSPLHF
TRBV5-1	TRBJ1-2	NA	few	TGCGCCAGCAGCCTCGGGACGCAGGCTAACTATGGCTACACCTTC	CASSLGTQANYGYTF
TRBV20-1	TRBJ1-2	NA	few	TGCAGTGCTAGGGGAACGGGGGGACGGATAATTGACTACACCTTC	CSARGTGGRIIDYTF
TRBV13	TRBJ1-3	NA	NA	TGTGCCAGCAGCTTGGGGAGGGCGGCCGGTCGCTCTGGAAACACCATATATTTT	CASSLGRAAGRSGNTIYF
TRBV7-2	TRBJ1-2	NA	few	TGTGCCAGCAGCTCCCCACTGATAAACTATGGCTACACCTTC	CASSSPLINYGYTF
TRBV7-2	TRBJ2-1	TRBD2	few	TGTGCCAGCAGCTTCAAAGGGGCGGGAGGGGACAATGAGCAGTTCTTC	CASSFKGAGGDNEQFF
TRBV3-1	TRBJ2-5	TRBD1	NA	TGTGCCAGCAGCCACCGACAGGGGCAAGAGACCCAGTACTTC	CASSHRQGQETQYF
TRBV20-1	TRBJ2-7	NA	NA	TGCAGTGCTAGAGACCCTAGCCTCTCCTACGAGCAGTACTTC	CSARDPSLSYEQYF
TRBV5-1	TRBJ1-2	NA	NA	TGCGCCAGCAGCGAACCAGGGACCTATGGCTACACCTTC	CASSEPGTYGYTF
TRBV29-1	TRBJ2-3	TRBD2	many	TGCATCGGGACTAGCGGGGACACAGATACGCAGTATTTT	CIGTSGDTDTQYF
TRBV28	TRBJ1-2	NA	NA	TGTGCCAGCAGTTTAATTCCAGGGATCTATGGCTACACCTTC	CASSLIPGIYGYTF
TRBV27	TRBJ2-2	TRBD1	NA	TGTGCCAGCAAGAACAGGGGGCTAAGAACCGGGGAGCTGTTTTTT	CASKNRGLRTGELFF
TRBV3-1	TRBJ1-2	NA	NA	TGTGCCAGCAGCCAAGGGGGCCAGTATGGCTACACCTTC	CASSQGGQYGYTF
TRBV5-6	TRBJ2-4	NA	few	TGTGCCAGCAGCTTGCAAGAACACATTCAGTACTTC	CASSLQEHIQYF
TRBV7-9	TRBJ1-1	NA	few	TGTGCCAGCAGCTTGGACGGACTGAACACTGAAGCTTTCTTT	CASSLDGLNTEAFF
TRBV29-1	TRBJ1-1	NA	NA	TGCAGCGTTGGGGCCATCGGGAAGGGGACTGAAGCTTTCTTT	CSVGAIGKGTEAFF
TRBV5-1	TRBJ2-7	NA	few	TGCGCCAGCTGTCGGGACCTAAATTACGAGCAGTACTTC	CASCRDLNYEQYF
TRBV7-3	TRBJ2-2	NA	few	TGTGCCAGCAGCTTAATAGCGCAGAACACCGGGGAGCTGTTTTTT	CASSLIAQNTGELFF
TRBV9	TRBJ1-2	NA	few	TGTGCCAGCAGCGTAGCTCTGGACAGCTTCACTTATGGCTACACCTTC	CASSVALDSFTYGYTF
TRBV18	TRBJ2-1	TRBD2	NA	TGTGCCAGCTCACCACCGTCCACTAGCGAGTACAATGAGCAGTTCTTC	CASSPPSTSEYNEQFF
TRBV29-1	TRBJ2-3	NA	NA	TGCAGCGGGGCGGGTCTTTTCACAGATACGCAGTATTTT	CSGAGLFTDTQYF
TRBV7-2	TRBJ2-7	NA	NA	TGTGCCAGCAGCGTAGGGGCCTACGAGCAGTACTTC	CASSVGAYEQYF
TRBV5-6	TRBJ2-2	NA	few	TGTGCCAGCAGCTTGGCAAAAGAGTTGAACACCGGGGAGCTGTTTTTT	CASSLAKELNTGELFF
TRBV6-2/TRBV6-3	TRBJ2-2	NA	NA	TGTGCCAGCAGCCATCCGTCTAGCGTGAAAAACACCGGGGAGCTGTTTTTT	CASSHPSSVKNTGELFF
TRBV18	TRBJ2-5	NA	NA	TGTGCCAGCTCACCACTACCTCCCAGGGGGGGAGAGACCCAGTACTTC	CASSPLPPRGGETQYF
TRBV20-1	TRBJ1-1	NA	NA	TGCAGTGCTAGTGAGACAATGAACACTGAAGCTTTCTTT	CSASETMNTEAFF
TRBV30	TRBJ2-6	NA	NA	TGTGCCTGGAGTGATGGGACTGCTGGGGCCAACGTCCTGACTTTC	CAWSDGTAGANVLTF
TRBV6-1	TRBJ1-2	NA	many	TGTGCCAGCAGTGAAGCCCCCGGTGGCTACACCTTC	CASSEAPGGYTF
TRBV24-1	TRBJ2-5	NA	many	TGTGCCACCAGTGGGGCAGGGCGAGAGACCCAGTACTTC	CATSGAGRETQYF
TRBV5-4	TRBJ2-7	NA	NA	TGTGCCAGCACCGGGGGGGGGACAGCCCCCTACGAGCAGTACTTC	CASTGGGTAPYEQYF
TRBV5-1	TRBJ2-5	TRBD1	NA	TGCGCCAGCAGCTTCGAACGACCCTTGGACAGGGGGAAAGAGACCCAGTACTTC	CASSFERPLDRGKETQYF
TRBV20-1	TRBJ1-5	NA	many	TGCAGTGCTAGAGTCTCGCGCGGCAATCAGCCCCAGCATTTT	CSARVSRGNQPQHF
TRBV5-1	TRBJ1-1	NA	NA	TGCGCCAGCAGCCTGGAGGGACGGACGAGGGCTGAAGCTTTCTTT	CASSLEGRTRAEAFF
TRBV20-1	TRBJ2-1	TRBD2	NA	TGCAGTGCTAGTCTCGCGGGAGGAGGGGCCAATGAGCAGTTCTTC	CSASLAGGGANEQFF
TRBV2	TRBJ2-1	TRBD2	NA	TGTGCCAGCAGTGCGCCGACTAGCGGGATCTACAATGAGCAGTTCTTC	CASSAPTSGIYNEQFF
TRBV20-1	TRBJ2-3	NA	NA	TGCAGTGCTAGAGCCCAACGGGGGTCCTTCACAGATACGCAGTATTTT	CSARAQRGSFTDTQYF
TRBV20-1	TRBJ2-7	NA	few	TGCAGTGCTAGGGACCGTCTGGGCTCCTACGAGCAGTACTTC	CSARDRLGSYEQYF
TRBV6-1	TRBJ2-6	TRBD1	NA	TGTGCCAGCAGCCCCGGGACAGGGGCCTCTGGGGCCAACGTCCTGACTTTC	CASSPGTGASGANVLTF
TRBV12-3/TRBV12-4	TRBJ2-2	TRBD2	few	TGTGCCAGCAGTTTAATTCGAGGCGGGGGGCGACTCAGGGAGCTGTTTTTT	CASSLIRGGGRLRELFF
TRBV15	TRBJ2-3	NA	many	TGTGCCACCACCCCAAAGGTCGGGGGACTCGCGAATACGCAGTATTTT	CATTPKVGGLANTQYF
TRBV11-2	TRBJ1-1	NA	NA	TGTGCCAGCAGAATTAAGGAGGACACTGAAGCTTTCTTT	CASRIKEDTEAFF
TRBV7-3	TRBJ2-7	NA	NA	TGTGCCAGCAGCTTAATAGGAGGCTGGGGCTACGAGCAGTACTTC	CASSLIGGWGYEQYF
TRBV12-3/TRBV12-4	TRBJ2-7	NA	many	TGTGCCAGCAGTACGAAGGGTACAGTCGGATACTTC	CASSTKGTVGYF
TRBV12-3/TRBV12-4	TRBJ1-2	NA	many	TGTGCCAGCACCCAGCTCTATGGCTACACCTTC	CASTQLYGYTF
TRBV7-9	TRBJ2-1	NA	NA	TGTGCCAGCAGCTTTCCGGGAGTCTACAATGAGCAGTTCTTC	CASSFPGVYNEQFF
TRBV12-1	TRBJ2-1	NA	few	TGTGCCAGCAGCTTTGAACTCTTGGGTAGTAGCGGGAGGGCTACCTACAATGAGCAGTTCTTC	CASSFELLGSSGRATYNEQFF